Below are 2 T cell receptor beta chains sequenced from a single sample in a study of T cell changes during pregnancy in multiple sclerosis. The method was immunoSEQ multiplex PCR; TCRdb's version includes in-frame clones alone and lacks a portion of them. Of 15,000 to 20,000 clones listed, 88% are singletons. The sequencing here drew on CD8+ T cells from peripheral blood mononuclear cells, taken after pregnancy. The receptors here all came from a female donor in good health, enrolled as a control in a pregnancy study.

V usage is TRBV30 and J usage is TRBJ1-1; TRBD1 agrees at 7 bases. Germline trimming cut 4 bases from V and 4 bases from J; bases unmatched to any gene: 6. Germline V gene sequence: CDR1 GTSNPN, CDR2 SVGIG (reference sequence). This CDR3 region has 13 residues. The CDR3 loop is CAWNFGDSTEAFF. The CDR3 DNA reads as TGTGCCTGGAATTTCGGGGACAGCACTGAAGCTTTCTTT. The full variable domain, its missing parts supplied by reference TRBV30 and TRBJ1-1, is SQTIHQWPATLVQPVGSPLSLECTVEGTSNPNLYWYRQAAGRGLQLLFYSVGIGQISSEVPQNLSASRPQDRQFILSSKKLLLSDSGFYLCAWNFGDSTEAFFGQGTRLTVV.

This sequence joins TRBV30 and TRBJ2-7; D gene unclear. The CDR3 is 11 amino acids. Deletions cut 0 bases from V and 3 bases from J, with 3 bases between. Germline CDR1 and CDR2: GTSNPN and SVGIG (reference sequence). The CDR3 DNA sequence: TGTGCCTGGAGTGTGAGCTACGAGCAGTACTTC. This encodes CAWSVSYEQYF.